This paragraph reports one T cell receptor beta chain. V was trimmed by 8 bases and J by 0 bases, leaving 17 bases between them. The CDR3 is 16 residues long. Germline CDR1 is SNHLY and CDR2 is FYNNEI. These data are taken from a study of blood T cells in healthy people across ages. Using a J-beta primer mix together with a sample-barcoded 5' primer, a second PCR was run for roughly 6 to 12 cycles. A single record per CDR3 protein comes from TCRdb applying MiXCR to the 5' RACE reads. The sample has over 950,000 distinct CDR3 sequences, roughly 51% seen once. Material for sequencing was blood. This TCR was sampled from a woman aged 60 to 75 in good health. This sequence joins TRBV2 and TRBJ2-1, with D possibly being TRBD1 or TRBD2 (5 bases each). Written as DNA, the CDR3 is TGTGCCAGCGGATACACCGGGACCAGCTCCTACAATGAGCAGTTCTTC. It specifies CASGYTGTSSYNEQFF.